These T cell receptor beta chains were read from a single sample in a study of PD-1 blockade in classical Hodgkin lymphoma. Profiling relied on immunoSEQ multiplex PCR, and the TCRdb table lists in-frame clones only, not all of them. The sample lists 50,000 to 75,000 clones; roughly nine tenths were seen once. The sample consisted of peripheral blood mononuclear cells (PBMCs), taken at baseline. Receptors originate from a human donor with classical Hodgkin lymphoma. Both conserved end residues are part of each CDR3. Fields, in order: CDR3 length, V gene, CDR3 protein.

>13|TRBV15
CATSRGRGEKLFF
>17|TRBV7-2
CASSSRGSGGHSYEQYF
>15|TRBV5-1
CASSLTEATGNTIYF
>17|TRBV2
CASSAGHEDRYNSPLHF
>16|TRBV6-5
CASSYRVAQINEKLFF
>13|TRBV2
CASSEALGTGKFF
>14|TRBV18
CASSSRDRASGYTF
>16|TRBV4-1
CASSQVPGHSNQPQHF
>13|TRBV28
CASRTARYNEQFF
>16|TRBV9
CASSVGGQGTTYEQYF
>14|TRBV30
CAWSRQALGTEAFF
>16|TRBV30
CAWNAGPLWIQDTQYF
>13|TRBV6-6
CASSYPENTEAFF
>16|TRBV14
CASSHPRGWSTGELFF
>14|TRBV11-2
CASSTGTGAYGYTF
>17|TRBV5-8
CASRDPGLAGGRDTQYF
>11|TRBV29-1
CSVERHNEQFF
>17|TRBV4-2
CASSQEGAGALGEKLFF
>16|TRBV9
CASSETSGWRTDTQYF
>15|TRBV6-1
CASSEGAGTAYEQYF
>19|TRBV7-9
CASSGRTSGGYPNEYEQYF
>16|TRBV10-1
CASSDPSGGAPDTQYF
>14|TRBV9
CASSVGGPGGEAFF
>13|TRBV30
CAWSEDTNYGYTF
>13|TRBV6-1
CASSEQAENTIYF
>15|TRBV7-6
CASSLVGWDLYEQYF
>12|TRBV6-1
CASPDSNYGYTF
>15|TRBV15
CATSFSRGRDLKAFF
>20|TRBV7-6
CASSPGSWDGTNSYNSPLHF
>15|TRBV2
CASSGSSGDLSEQFF
>18|TRBV12-5
CASGLVLTKGRFQETQYF
>12|TRBV2
CASGRGGDEQYF
>17|TRBV5-4
CASSLRLAGGPTDTQYF
>15|TRBV4-1
CASSQEPGGSPPKDF
>17|TRBV9
CASSVGAGGIMNTEAFF
>14|TRBV6-6
CASRTGGSYNEQFF
>13|TRBV18
CASSPGTNTEAFF
>16|TRBV27
CASSLSMGTISYEQYF
>13|TRBV29-1
CSVGGVGPGELFF
>11|TRBV19
CATVGDTEAFF
>11|TRBV29-1
CSVLYRSGYTF
>15|TRBV5-1
CASSLKAGTYNEQFF
>11|TRBV14
CASSQGGEQYF